This TCR beta chain was found in a study of T cell responses to AZD1222 COVID-19 vaccine. In the study overall: Second-dose intervals of approximately 4 or approximately 12 weeks were pooled.

Findings of the study overall: No repertoire was sampled before or during the peak T cell response, only after it. Spike was spanned by vaccine-associated CD4 TCRs, which were dominant at 160-218 and 743-854.

Assay used: immunoSEQ multiplex PCR; TCRdb lists only in-frame clones, some missing. The table lists approximately 190,000 clones, approximately 90% of them singletons. A note on this clone: Its antigen is currently unknown.

Germline V gene lookup returns CDR1 SGDLS and CDR2 YYNGEE. V lost 0 bases, J lost 3 bases, and 16 bases lay in between. CDR3 size: 18 residues. V gene TRBV9 combines with J gene TRBJ2-6; possibly TRBD1 or TRBD2 for D (5 bases each). This receptor was identified in an adult in good health. Sample: peripheral blood, taken on day 0 of AZD1222 vaccination. The CDR3 loop is CASSVEAGTFVGANVLTF. The CDR3 region has the DNA TGTGCCAGCAGCGTAGAGGCAGGGACCTTTGTTGGGGCCAACGTCCTGACTTTC. Full variable domain (remainder filled in from reference TRBV9 and TRBJ2-6): DSGVTQTPKHLITATGQRVTLRCSPRSGDLSVYWYQQSLDQGLQFLIQYYNGEERAKGNILERFSAQQFPDLHSELNLSSLELGDSALYFCASSVEAGTFVGANVLTFGAGSRLTVL.